This entry concerns a single T cell receptor (beta chain). What this receptor recognizes is not known. Base qualities are not provided; no much larger clone lies one nucleotide away. This sample's time point label indicates: pre-sensitization, week 0. Per the publication, the treatment or condition label means: therapeutic diphenylcyclopropenone sensitization with weekly scalp DPC. At each patch-test visit, blood was drawn before the patch test was applied. Eligible patients were aged 18 to 70, diagnosed with alopecia, deemed suitable for DPC therapy, and excluded if pregnant. Total RNA was isolated from unfractionated whole blood collected in Tempus Blood RNA tubes. This specimen belongs to a study of human T cells and chemical hapten exposure (dated by TCRdb to the early 2020s). For the study in its entirety: For sensitization, 2% DPC in acetone was applied to a 2 cm by 2 cm area of upper inner arm skin. Throughout the approximately 26-week study period, patients were also given weekly therapeutic DPC doses on the scalp. Patch testing was done on the upper back using Finn chambers containing 0.01% DPC, and results were scored after 6 days according to International Contact Dermatitis Research Group standards. Most of the patients in the cohort were female, and the cohort covered alopecia areata with under or over 50% scalp involvement, alopecia totalis and alopecia universalis. Libraries were pooled for sequencing, and per-sample TCR yields varied mainly because of small differences in library volumes within the pool. Peripheral blood TCR repertoire changes were tracked in vivo in alopecia patients during primary and secondary sensitization to the hapten diphenylcyclopropenone (DPC). Blood was sampled from patients pre-sensitization (week 0) and at 2, 6 and about 24 weeks after DPC sensitization. For TCR sequencing, blood came from 25 to 35 alopecia patients at anywhere from one to four time points (pre-sensitization, 2, 6 and 24 weeks). Study-wide conclusions, independent of this receptor: Compared with pre-sensitization or healthy control sets, expanded TCRs formed significantly more large CDR3 similarity clusters, which is consistent with antigen-driven responses. Because every patient had alopecia, a presumed autoimmune disease, the patients' immune response might differ from that of healthy individuals. DPC sensitization did not change the number of TCRs with a frequency above 1 in 1000, and there was no evidence of changes in global repertoire structure. Repeated subsampling changed both the strength of the expansion versus patch-test correlation and the threshold at which the correlation became significant. The number of PT1 expanded TCRs positively correlated with patch test score, significant at thresholds 8, 16 and 32 but not 4.

From a lookup of the germline V gene (reference sequence), CDR1 and CDR2 are LGHDT and YNNKEL. V is cut by 2 bases and J by 8 bases, and the space between the germline ends is 18 bases. The cysteine opens and the phenylalanine closes a CDR3 of 16 amino acids. Just the 48-base CDR3 DNA is kept, in frame starting at base 1. The library was produced with RACE. Data came from a NextSeq 500. Library preparation attached unique molecular identifiers to individual cDNA molecules for quantitative, reproducible TCR counting. Both TCR alpha and TCR beta chains were sequenced from each blood RNA sample. In the paper's pipeline: A median of around 96,000 TCRs per sample was observed, with a range of 23,224 to 690,600. V, J and CDR3 annotation of the TCR reads was carried out using the Decombinator software suite. For the PS versus PT1 abundance plots, all samples were subsampled to the same number of TCRs (28,000). Expanded TCRs were defined as absent before sensitization and observed at least eight times at the 2-week time point. Using fastp at Q25 and MiXCR, TCRdb reprocessed the public reads and kept productive beta chains. CDR3 protein duplicates are merged, each entry listing the most common genes and DNA. It is TCRdb's table, rather than the study itself, that gives the V and J calls and clone size. Across this sample there are approximately 370,000 distinct CDR3 sequences, with 4.5% to 7% seen only once. Jointly, the top ten make up around 8% of the sample.

The source of this sequence is a woman between 18 and 30 years old with alopecia areata. Some clones in this sample may be carry-over from other donors' samples. The rearrangement joined TRBV3-1 to TRBJ1-4; TRBD1 is a weak D gene call, 6 bases matching. The specimen comprised whole blood, sampled in connection with sensitization to the hapten diphenylcyclopropenone (DPC). The CDR3 region: CASSQSLQGSKEKLFF. The nucleotide sequence is TGTGCCAGCAGCCAAAGCCTACAGGGTTCAAAAGAAAAACTGTTTTTT. The entire variable domain, with the stretches around the CDR3 drawn from the reference TRBV3-1 and TRBJ1-4 proteins, is DTAVSQTPKYLVTQMGNDKSIKCEQNLGHDTMYWYKQDSKKFLKIMFSYNNKELIINETVPNRFSPKSPDKAHLNLHINSLELGDSAVYFCASSQSLQGSKEKLFFGSGTQLSVL.